The rows below give T cell receptor beta chains drawn from one sample of a study of blood T cell repertoires in COVID-19. Using immunoSEQ multiplex PCR, the repertoire was profiled, and TCRdb retains in-frame clones only, with some absent. The data contain about 40,000 clones, about 80% of them seen just once; the ten biggest clones take up roughly 2.5%. Input material: peripheral blood. The receptors were gathered from a woman aged 60-70 years with acute or convalescent COVID-19. Both conserved end residues are part of each CDR3. A D gene is named only where the DNA matches it firmly. Clone sizes are given selectively: once, few, many, or a class where the clone is expanded.

d_call,cdr3_length,v_call,clone_size,j_call,cdr3_aa,cdr3_nt
-,16,TRBV15,once,TRBJ2-3,CATSRGLEGNTDTQYF,TGTGCCACCAGCAGAGGACTAGAGGGGAACACAGATACGCAGTATTTT
TRBD1,15,TRBV3-1/TRBV3-2,-,TRBJ1-2,CASSQRYNRGQGYTF,TGTGCCAGCAGCCAACGTTATAACAGGGGGCAGGGCTACACCTTC
-,18,TRBV21-1,once,TRBJ2-3,CASSKEFRGGPSSDTQYF,TGTGCCAGCAGCAAAGAGTTTAGGGGCGGACCCAGCTCAGATACGCAGTATTTT
TRBD2,16,TRBV6-6,-,TRBJ2-2,CASRTLAGAHTGELFF,TGTGCCAGCAGGACTCTAGCGGGAGCACACACCGGGGAGCTGTTTTTT
-,14,TRBV5-6,-,TRBJ2-7,CASSLGQVAYEQYF,TGTGCCAGCAGCTTGGGACAGGTTGCCTACGAGCAGTACTTC
-,14,TRBV6-5,few,TRBJ1-3,CASLSGSPLNTIYF,TGTGCCAGCCTGTCGGGGTCCCCCCTCAACACCATATATTTT
-,14,TRBV2,-,TRBJ2-2,CASSRVRSTGELFF,TGTGCCAGCAGCCGGGTCCGCTCCACCGGGGAGCTGTTTTTT
TRBD1,15,TRBV5-1,-,TRBJ2-1,CASSLAEGRGTGKFF,TGCGCCAGCAGCTTGGCCGAGGGCAGGGGGACGGGAAAGTTCTTC
-,14,TRBV6-5,-,TRBJ1-1,CASSYSPVNTEAFF,TGTGCCAGCAGTTACTCGCCAGTGAACACTGAAGCTTTCTTT
TRBD1,15,TRBV5-1,-,TRBJ1-4,CASSSDPDRGSGLFF,TGCGCCAGCAGCTCTGACCCGGACAGGGGCTCTGGACTGTTTTTT
-,14,TRBV2,-,TRBJ2-1,CASSGQGIGNEQFF,TGTGCCAGCAGTGGGCAGGGGATCGGCAATGAGCAGTTCTTC
TRBD2,16,TRBV5-5,-,TRBJ2-1,CASSRLTSGGYNEQFF,TGTGCCAGCAGCCGGTTAACTAGCGGGGGTTACAATGAGCAGTTCTTC
TRBD1,16,TRBV28,-,TRBJ1-2,CASSLGDSFPGEGYTF,TGTGCCAGCAGCCTAGGGGACAGCTTCCCCGGTGAGGGCTACACCTTC
-,13,TRBV7-2,few,TRBJ1-1,CASSFNMNTEAFF,TGTGCCAGCAGCTTCAACATGAACACTGAAGCTTTCTTT
-,12,TRBV19,-,TRBJ1-2,CASSTLNYGYTF,TGTGCCAGTAGTACACTTAACTATGGCTACACCTTC
TRBD2,17,TRBV9,-,TRBJ2-1,CASSVGSGRIPYNEQFF,TGTGCCAGCAGCGTAGGAAGCGGGAGAATCCCCTACAATGAGCAGTTCTTC
TRBD2,19,TRBV7-7,-,TRBJ2-1,CASSFFGSGRWRVLDEQFF,TGTGCCAGCAGCTTTTTTGGGAGCGGGAGGTGGAGGGTTCTCGATGAGCAGTTCTTC
TRBD1,14,TRBV5-8,-,TRBJ2-1,CASSPSSTGARQFF,TGTGCCAGCAGCCCCAGTTCGACAGGGGCCAGGCAGTTCTTC
-,13,TRBV20-1,-,TRBJ2-1,CSASRDTNNEQFF,TGCAGTGCTAGTAGGGACACCAACAATGAGCAGTTCTTC
-,16,TRBV7-9,few,TRBJ1-3,CASAGSNLFSGNTIYF,TGTGCCAGTGCAGGGTCTAATCTCTTCTCTGGAAACACCATATATTTT
-,16,TRBV29-1,-,TRBJ1-1,CSVPSLWGWGGTEAFF,TGCAGCGTTCCCTCTTTGTGGGGGTGGGGAGGAACTGAAGCTTTCTTT
TRBD1,12,TRBV30,-,TRBJ1-2,CAWGQGLGGYTF,TGTGCCTGGGGACAGGGGTTGGGTGGCTACACCTTC
TRBD2,15,TRBV28,once,TRBJ2-1,CASSPGLAGHNEQFF,TGTGCCAGCAGTCCGGGACTAGCGGGTCACAATGAGCAGTTCTTC
-,13,TRBV30,once,TRBJ1-4,CAWSGQFNEKLFF,TGTGCCTGGAGTGGGCAGTTTAATGAAAAACTGTTTTTT
-,16,TRBV6-1,once,TRBJ2-3,CASSEFGRGGTDTQYF,TGTGCCAGCAGTGAATTTGGCAGGGGGGGCACAGATACGCAGTATTTT
TRBD1,15,TRBV4-1,-,TRBJ1-2,CASSQVSGTVTGYTF,TGCGCCAGCAGCCAGGTGTCCGGGACAGTGACTGGCTACACCTTC
-,13,TRBV6-5,-,TRBJ2-7,CASSSLTGYEQYF,TGTGCCAGCAGTTCCCTGACAGGCTACGAGCAGTACTTC
TRBD2,16,TRBV20-1,-,TRBJ2-7,CSARGLAGRSSYEQYF,TGCAGTGCTCGTGGACTAGCGGGCCGCAGCTCCTACGAGCAGTACTTC
-,14,TRBV6-5,-,TRBJ2-7,CASSYSEQAFEQYF,TGTGCCAGCAGTTACTCGGAACAGGCCTTCGAGCAGTACTTC
TRBD2,19,TRBV15,-,TRBJ2-6,CATSLITSGVNSGANVLTF,TGTGCCACCAGCTTGATCACTAGCGGGGTTAACTCTGGGGCCAACGTCCTGACTTTC
-,18,TRBV7-3,-,TRBJ1-1,CASSPTGQRPYFNTEAFF,TGTGCCAGCAGCCCGACCGGACAGCGGCCCTATTTTAACACTGAAGCTTTCTTT
-,16,TRBV4-1,-,TRBJ2-7,CASSPRGSLSSYEQYF,TGCGCCAGCAGCCCCAGGGGATCCCTGAGCTCCTACGAGCAGTACTTC
TRBD2,15,TRBV2,-,TRBJ2-3,CASSPLAGSTDTQYF,TGTGCCAGCAGTCCGTTAGCGGGTAGCACAGATACGCAGTATTTT
-,14,TRBV3-1/TRBV3-2,-,TRBJ1-2,CASSQGGSGSGYTF,TGTGCCAGCAGCCAAGGTGGGAGCGGAAGTGGCTACACCTTC
TRBD1,15,TRBV5-6,once,TRBJ1-2,CASSSAGTGPYGYTF,TGTGCCAGCAGCTCGGCCGGGACAGGCCCCTATGGCTACACCTTC
TRBD1,16,TRBV5-5,-,TRBJ2-1,CATAFRQGELGNEQFF,TGTGCCACCGCGTTCCGACAGGGCGAGCTAGGGAATGAGCAGTTCTTC
-,12,TRBV30,-,TRBJ1-2,CAWSQGFGGYTF,TGTGCCTGGAGTCAGGGGTTTGGAGGCTACACCTTC